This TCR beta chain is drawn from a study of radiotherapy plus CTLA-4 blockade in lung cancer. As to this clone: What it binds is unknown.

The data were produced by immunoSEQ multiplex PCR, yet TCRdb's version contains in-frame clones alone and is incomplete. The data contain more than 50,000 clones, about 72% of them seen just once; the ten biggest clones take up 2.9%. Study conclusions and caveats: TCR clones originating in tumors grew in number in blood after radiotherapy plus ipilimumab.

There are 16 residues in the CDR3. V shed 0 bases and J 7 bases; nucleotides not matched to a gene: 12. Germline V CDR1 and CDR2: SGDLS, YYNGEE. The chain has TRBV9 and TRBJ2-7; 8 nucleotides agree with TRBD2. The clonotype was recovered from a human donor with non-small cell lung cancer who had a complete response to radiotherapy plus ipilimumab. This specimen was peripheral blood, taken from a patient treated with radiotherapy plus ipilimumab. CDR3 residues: CASSVAPSGGAGEQYF. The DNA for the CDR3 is TGTGCCAGCAGCGTAGCACCCTCCGGGGGGGCGGGTGAGCAGTACTTC.